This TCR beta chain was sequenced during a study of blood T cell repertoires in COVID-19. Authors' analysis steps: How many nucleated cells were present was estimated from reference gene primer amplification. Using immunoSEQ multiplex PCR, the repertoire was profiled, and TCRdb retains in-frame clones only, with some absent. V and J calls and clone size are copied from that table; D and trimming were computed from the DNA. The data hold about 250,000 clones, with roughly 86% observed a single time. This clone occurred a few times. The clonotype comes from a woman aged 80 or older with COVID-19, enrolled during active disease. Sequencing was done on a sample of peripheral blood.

The CDR3 loop is CASSRDMIQPQHF. The CDR3 DNA is TGTGCCAGCAGCCGGGACATGATTCAGCCCCAGCATTTT. The rearrangement uses TRBV28 and TRBJ1-5, with D maybe TRBD1 (6 bases). This CDR3 has 13 amino acids. CDR1 is MDHEN, CDR2 SYDVKM, per germline. V lost 6 bases, J lost 6 bases, and 12 bases lay in between.